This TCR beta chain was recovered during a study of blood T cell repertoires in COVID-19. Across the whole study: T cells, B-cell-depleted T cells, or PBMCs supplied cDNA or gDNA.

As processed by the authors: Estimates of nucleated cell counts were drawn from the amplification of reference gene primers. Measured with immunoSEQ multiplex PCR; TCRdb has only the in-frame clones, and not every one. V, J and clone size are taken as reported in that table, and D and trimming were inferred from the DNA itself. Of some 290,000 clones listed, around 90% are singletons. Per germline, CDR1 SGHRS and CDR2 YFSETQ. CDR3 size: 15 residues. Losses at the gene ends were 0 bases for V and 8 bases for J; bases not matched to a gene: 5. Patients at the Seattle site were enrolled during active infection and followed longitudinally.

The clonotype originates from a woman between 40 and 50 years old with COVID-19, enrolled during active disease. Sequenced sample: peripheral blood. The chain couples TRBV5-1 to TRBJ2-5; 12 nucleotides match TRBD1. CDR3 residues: CASSLVGTGGITQYF. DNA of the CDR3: TGCGCCAGCAGCTTGGTCGGGACAGGGGGCATCACCCAGTACTTC.